This TCR beta chain came from a study of blood T cell repertoires in COVID-19. Study at large: Samples came from the United States, Italy and Spain, spanning acute and convalescent COVID-19. T cells, B-cell-depleted T cells, or PBMCs provided the cDNA or gDNA that served as material.

In this sample, this clone turned up a few times. Per the original methods: Amplification from reference gene primers served as the basis for estimated nucleated cell counts. Data came from immunoSEQ multiplex PCR; TCRdb stores just in-frame clones and leaves some out. V and J calls and clone size are as listed in that table; D and trimming were resolved from the DNA. The table shows some 210,000 clones, with around 88% occurring only once. The length of the CDR3 is 12 residues. In germline, CDR1 is LGHDT, CDR2 YNNKEL (reference sequence). Trimming took off 1 base at V and 4 bases at J, with 5 bases between the two ends.

The sequence was collected from a man aged 50 to 60 with active or convalescent COVID-19. V and J are TRBV3-1 (or the pseudogene TRBV3-2) and TRBJ2-7, with D possibly TRBD2 on 5 matching bases. Sequenced input: peripheral blood. Here the CDR3 reads CASSQGEYEQYF. In DNA form, the CDR3 reads TGTGCCAGCAGCCAAGGGGAGTACGAGCAGTACTTC.